The table lists the clone carrying this T cell receptor (beta chain) with many counts. There are 13 residues in the CDR3. Germline V gene lookup returns CDR1 SGHDT and CDR2 YYEEEE. V lost 1 base, J lost 10 bases, and 14 bases lay in between. The sample comes from a study of blood T cell repertoires in COVID-19. In the study overall: Samples taken during acute and convalescent COVID-19 were collected in the United States, Italy and Spain.

As handled by the study authors: Scientists estimated how many nucleated cells there were by amplifying reference gene primers. Using immunoSEQ multiplex PCR, the repertoire was profiled, and TCRdb retains in-frame clones only, with some absent. That table is the source of V, J and clone size, and D and trimming were worked out from the DNA. The sample has about 220,000 clones, just under 85% seen once. The sequencing sample was made of PBMCs or T cells enriched from blood (not recorded which). The source of this sequence is a woman aged 40 to 49 with acute COVID-19. This chain uses TRBV5-6 with TRBJ1-2; D is uncertain. The CDR3 coding sequence is TGTGCCAGCAGCTTGATGGAGCACTTTCACTACACCTTC. It translates to CASSLMEHFHYTF.